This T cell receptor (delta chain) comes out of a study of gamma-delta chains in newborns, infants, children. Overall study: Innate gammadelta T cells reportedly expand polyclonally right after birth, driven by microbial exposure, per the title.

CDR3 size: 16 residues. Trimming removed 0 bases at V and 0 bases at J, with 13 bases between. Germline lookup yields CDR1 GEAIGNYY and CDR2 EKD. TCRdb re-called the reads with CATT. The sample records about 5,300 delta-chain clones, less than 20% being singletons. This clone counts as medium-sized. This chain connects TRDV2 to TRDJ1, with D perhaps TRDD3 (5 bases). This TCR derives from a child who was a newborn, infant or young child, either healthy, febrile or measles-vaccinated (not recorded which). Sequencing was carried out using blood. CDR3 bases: TGTGCCTGTGACACCTGGGATCTTCAGTACACCGATAAACTCATCTTT. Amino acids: CACDTWDLQYTDKLIF.